The rows below give T cell receptor beta chains drawn from one sample of a study of vaccination and CD4 T cells after COVID-19. From the PCR reads, TCRdb called clonotypes with MiXCR, one entry per CDR3 protein. The sample has 10,000 to 13,000 distinct CDR3 sequences; 54% are singletons. No antigen is known for these receptors. Specimen: CD4+ T cells from blood, cultured in vitro. These receptors came from a human donor who had recovered from COVID-19. Both conserved end residues are part of each CDR3. A D gene is named only where the DNA matches it firmly. Expanded clones are given a class, and other clones once, few, many or no size at all.

>few|NA|TRBJ1-5|TRBV23-1
CASSQGQGHQPQHF
TGCGCCAGCAGTCAGGGTCAGGGACATCAGCCCCAGCATTTT
>few|TRBD1|TRBJ2-2|TRBV6-1
CASSGGGDNTGELFF
TGTGCCAGCAGTGGAGGGGGCGACAACACCGGGGAGCTGTTTTTT
>NA|TRBD1|TRBJ2-3|TRBV28
CASSLSGQGSDTQYF
TGTGCCAGCAGTTTAAGCGGACAGGGCTCAGATACGCAGTATTTT
>NA|NA|TRBJ2-7|TRBV7-9
CASSRSRSQYF
TGTGCCAGCAGCCGATCCCGTTCACAGTACTTC
>NA|NA|TRBJ2-3|TRBV20-1
CSAPSAASYGADTQYF
TGCAGTGCCCCCTCAGCGGCCTCTTATGGGGCAGATACGCAGTATTTT
>few|NA|TRBJ2-1|TRBV6-1
CASNLGDNEQFF
TGTGCCAGCAACCTAGGAGACAATGAGCAGTTCTTC
>few|TRBD1|TRBJ2-7|TRBV6-5
CASSYPGQGSYEQYF
TGTGCCAGCAGTTACCCCGGACAGGGTAGCTACGAGCAGTACTTC
>once|TRBD2|TRBJ2-5|TRBV28
CASSPLKLAGDGRQETQYF
TGTGCCAGCAGTCCCCTGAAACTAGCGGGGGACGGTAGGCAAGAGACCCAGTACTTC
>NA|NA|TRBJ2-5|TRBV30
CAWSVRETQYF
TGTGCCTGGAGTGTACGAGAGACCCAGTACTTC
>NA|TRBD2|TRBJ2-3|TRBV10-3
CAIRTSSNTDTQYF
TGTGCCATCAGGACTAGCAGTAACACAGATACGCAGTATTTT
>NA|NA|TRBJ1-5|TRBV28
CTTGTHAPNQPQHF
TGTACGACAGGTACTCACGCACCAAATCAGCCCCAGCATTTT
>NA|NA|TRBJ2-7|TRBV28
CASSLLALSGTYEQYF
TGTGCCAGCAGTTTATTAGCCCTTAGCGGAACCTACGAGCAGTACTTC
>NA|NA|TRBJ1-1|TRBV28
CASSSTDEAFF
TGTGCCAGCAGTTCCACCGATGAAGCTTTCTTT
>few|NA|TRBJ2-5|TRBV10-3
CAIRRDGFQETQYF
TGTGCCATCAGACGGGACGGCTTCCAAGAGACCCAGTACTTC
>NA|NA|TRBJ2-1|TRBV29-1
CSVGIRSSYNEQFF
TGCAGCGTCGGGATACGGAGCTCCTACAATGAGCAGTTCTTC
>few|TRBD1|TRBJ1-5|TRBV28
CASSGLGTGGNQPQHF
TGTGCCAGCAGTGGGCTTGGGACAGGGGGCAATCAGCCCCAGCATTTT
>NA|NA|TRBJ1-2|TRBV28
CASSYQNRGSYGYTF
TGTGCCAGCAGTTACCAGAATCGGGGCTCCTATGGCTACACCTTC
>few|NA|TRBJ2-7|TRBV27
CASSFFSGREGYEQYF
TGTGCCAGCAGTTTTTTCAGCGGCAGGGAAGGCTACGAGCAGTACTTC
>few|TRBD2|TRBJ2-3|TRBV7-2
CASSPVWLAGTDTQYF
TGTGCCAGCAGCCCCGTTTGGCTAGCGGGGACAGATACGCAGTATTTT
>NA|TRBD1|TRBJ1-5|TRBV28
CASSPDRQGKGYSNQPQHF
TGTGCCAGCAGTCCCGACAGACAGGGGAAGGGGTATAGCAATCAGCCCCAGCATTTT
>NA|NA|TRBJ1-1|TRBV20-1
CSASSPLTANTEAFF
TGCAGTGCTAGCTCTCCCTTGACAGCGAACACTGAAGCTTTCTTT
>few|NA|TRBJ1-3|TRBV28
CASGGHGHNTIYF
TGTGCCAGCGGAGGACACGGTCACAACACCATATATTTT
>NA|NA|TRBJ2-1|TRBV7-3
CASSLGIRNEQFF
TGTGCCAGCAGCTTGGGTATTAGGAATGAGCAGTTCTTC
>NA|TRBD2|TRBJ2-5|TRBV7-7
CASSLSGRETQYF
TGTGCTAGCAGCTTAAGCGGGAGAGAGACCCAGTACTTC
>once|NA|TRBJ2-7|TRBV21-1
CASRGDSNQVYEQYF
TGTGCCAGCCGCGGTGATAGCAATCAGGTTTACGAGCAGTACTTC
>medium-sized|NA|TRBJ2-5|TRBV7-9
CASSTGQQETQYF
TGTGCCAGCAGCACGGGACAACAAGAGACCCAGTACTTC
>few|NA|TRBJ1-5|TRBV20-1
CSAQPGPLGNQPQHF
TGCAGTGCTCAACCCGGGCCCCTGGGCAATCAGCCCCAGCATTTT
>NA|NA|TRBJ2-5|TRBV20-1
CSARDWEAGVILASGGRETQYF
TGCAGTGCTAGAGATTGGGAGGCAGGGGTGATTTTGGCTAGCGGAGGCCGAGAGACCCAGTACTTC